The 17 T cell receptor beta chains below all came from one sample that was sequenced in a study of T cell responses to AZD1222 COVID-19 vaccine. TCRdb keeps only in-frame clones here, not all; method: immunoSEQ multiplex PCR. The sample includes tens of thousands of clones, roughly 82% of them seen just once. Specimen: peripheral blood, collected on day 0 of AZD1222 vaccination. The source of these receptors is an adult in good health.

The V gene is TRBV10-3, the J gene TRBJ1-5; D remains unclear. Trimming stripped 0 bases from V and 3 bases from J, with 9 bases between. CDR1 ENHRY and CDR2 SYGVKD come from the germline V gene. The CDR3 spans 15 residues. The CDR3: CAISESGGINQPQHF. The CDR3 DNA sequence: TGTGCCATCAGTGAGTCGGGAGGGATCAATCAGCCCCAGCATTTT.

This chain links TRBV10-3 with TRBJ1-1; D is possibly TRBD1 (5 bases). The V end lost 0 bases, the J end lost 1 base, and 9 bases lay between the germline ends. Germline CDR1 reads ENHRY; CDR2 reads SYGVKD. The CDR3 has 15 residues. The CDR3: CAISESPGTNTEAFF. The CDR3 DNA reads as TGTGCCATCAGTGAGTCCCCAGGGACGAACACTGAAGCTTTCTTT.

This rearrangement joins TRBV19 to TRBJ1-1; 8 nucleotides line up with TRBD1. With V trimmed by 10 bases and J by 0 bases, 4 bases remained unmatched. Germline CDR1 reads LNHDA; CDR2 reads SQIVND (reference sequence). This CDR3 is built from 13 residues. CDR3: CATKTGVNTEAFF. CDR3 coding DNA: TGTGCCACCAAGACAGGGGTGAACACTGAAGCTTTCTTT.

This chain connects TRBV12-3 or TRBV12-4 to TRBJ2-7; TRBD1 matches 7 bases. J lost 6 bases, V lost 7 bases, and 6 bases had no gene match. This CDR3 is built from 12 residues. CDR3 in amino acids: CASTTGNREQYF. The DNA of the CDR3 is TGTGCCAGCACGACAGGGAACCGCGAGCAGTACTTC.

The chain combines TRBV27 with TRBJ2-7; the match to TRBD2 covers 9 bases. The germline V gene encodes CDR1 MNHEY and CDR2 SMNVEV (reference sequence). CDR3 size: 15 residues. The V and J ends lost 2 bases and 3 bases, in that order; junction bases with no gene match: 5. The CDR3 here is CASSLSGGPRYEQYF. DNA of the CDR3: TGTGCCAGCAGTTTAAGCGGGGGGCCTCGCTACGAGCAGTACTTC.

The rearrangement links TRBV12-3 or TRBV12-4 to TRBJ1-2; 8 bases line up with TRBD1. Trimming took 4 bases from V and 8 from J; bases not matched to a gene: 6. This CDR3 spans 13 amino acids. The CDR3 protein is CASSSDRAGGYTF. In DNA, the CDR3 is TGTGCCAGCAGTTCGGACAGGGCAGGAGGCTACACCTTC.

J is TRBJ2-1 and V is TRBV27; TRBD1 or TRBD2 may be the D gene (5 bases each). Between the trimmed V and J ends, which lost 5 bases and 5 bases, there was a span of 13 bases. Germline V lookup: CDR1 MNHEY, CDR2 SMNVEV (reference sequence). The CDR3 extends over 14 amino acids. CDR3 in amino acids: CASSRAQGDNEQFF. The CDR3 DNA follows: TGTGCCAGCAGTAGAGCCCAGGGAGACAATGAGCAGTTCTTC.

The chain couples TRBV30 to TRBJ2-1, with 7 nucleotides matching TRBD2. The CDR3 totals 14 residues. Germline values: CDR1 GTSNPN, CDR2 SVGIG (reference sequence). V was clipped by 5 bases and J by 7 bases; unmatched bases: 11. CDR3 protein: CAWSRAGPRNEQFF. The CDR3 DNA follows: TGTGCCTGGTCGAGAGCGGGGCCCCGGAATGAGCAGTTCTTC.

The rearrangement links TRBV7-2 to TRBJ2-2; TRBD2 aligns across 8 bases. There are 16 residues in the CDR3. The germline gives CDR1 SGHTA, CDR2 FQGNSA. Losses at the gene ends were 5 bases for V and 6 bases for J; bases not matched to a gene: 11. In DNA, the CDR3 is TGTGCCAGCAGCCCCAGGGGCGGGGGGTTTGCCGGGGAGCTGTTTTTT. Its protein is CASSPRGGGFAGELFF.

This chain uses TRBV11-3 with TRBJ2-7; D gene uncertain. V gave up 5 bases and J gave up 1 base, with 9 bases separating them. Germline V gene lookup returns CDR1 SGHNT and CDR2 YENEEA. This CDR3 spans 13 amino acids. This CDR3 reads CASSVDVSYEQYF. The CDR3 nucleotides are TGTGCCAGCAGCGTTGACGTTTCCTACGAGCAGTACTTC.

J is TRBJ1-2 and V is TRBV2, with D possibly being TRBD1 (5 bases). The CDR3 is 14 amino acids. The germline V and J ends were trimmed by 3 bases and 0 bases, with 8 bases remaining between them. Germline CDR1 is SNHLY and CDR2 is FYNNEI. The CDR3 protein is CASSDQGTNYGYTF. The DNA for the CDR3 is TGTGCCAGCAGTGACCAGGGAACTAACTATGGCTACACCTTC.

This clone was picked up one time. This chain links TRBV19 with TRBJ2-6; 10 bases agree with TRBD1. Germline V lookup: CDR1 LNHDA, CDR2 SQIVND (reference sequence). This CDR3 has 18 residues. The ends lost 8 bases at V and 1 base at J; junction bases unmatched: 11. The CDR3 loop is CASWTGGNQFSGANVLTF. The DNA of the CDR3 is TGTGCCAGTTGGACAGGGGGTAACCAATTTTCTGGGGCCAACGTCCTGACTTTC.

The rearrangement uses TRBV11-2 and TRBJ2-2; 7 nucleotides line up with TRBD2. The trim removed 2 bases at V and 4 bases at J, leaving 4 bases unmatched. CDR3 length: 15 amino acids. Germline values: CDR1 SGHAT, CDR2 FQNNGV. DNA of the CDR3: TGTGCCAGCAGCTTATCGGGCGGGAGCACCGGGGAGCTGTTTTTT. This encodes CASSLSGGSTGELFF.

This chain connects TRBV9 to TRBJ1-2; D is unresolved. Germline V lookup: CDR1 SGDLS, CDR2 YYNGEE. V dropped 2 bases and J dropped 3 bases, with 8 bases sitting between them. The CDR3 totals 13 residues. Written as DNA, the CDR3 is TGTGCCAGCAGCGTGAGGACGGACTATGGCTACACCTTC. Translating it yields CASSVRTDYGYTF. The full variable domain, rest sourced from reference TRBV9 and TRBJ1-2, is DSGVTQTPKHLITATGQRVTLRCSPRSGDLSVYWYQQSLDQGLQFLIQYYNGEERAKGNILERFSAQQFPDLHSELNLSSLELGDSALYFCASSVRTDYGYTFGSGTRLTVV.

The chain carries TRBV29-1 and TRBJ1-4, with D tentatively TRBD1 (6 bases). Deletions cut 0 bases from V and 6 bases from J, with 14 bases between. The CDR3 runs 15 residues. Germline V CDR1 and CDR2: SQVTM, ANQGSEA. The CDR3 DNA follows: TGCAGCGTTGAAGATCGAACAGGGTGGGATGAAAAACTGTTTTTT. Residues: CSVEDRTGWDEKLFF.

This clone was picked up one time. The gene calls are TRBV7-9 and TRBJ2-7; 8 nucleotides match TRBD2. With V trimmed by 0 bases and J by 7 bases, 17 bases remained unmatched. The CDR3 is 18 amino acids. Germline V gene lookup returns CDR1 SEHNR and CDR2 FQNEAQ (reference sequence). The CDR3 sequence: CASSLAFRLAGGTREQYF. The DNA of the CDR3 is TGTGCCAGCAGCTTAGCGTTCCGTCTAGCGGGCGGCACGAGGGAGCAGTACTTC.

The chain employs TRBV2 and TRBJ2-2, with 7 bases lining up with TRBD2. The junction had 3 bases not matched to a gene; V was cut back by 8 bases and J by 6 bases. In germline, CDR1 is SNHLY, CDR2 FYNNEI. The CDR3 consists of 12 residues. As DNA, the CDR3 is TGTGCCAGCTGGGAGGGCCCCGGGGAGCTGTTTTTT. This gives the protein CASWEGPGELFF.